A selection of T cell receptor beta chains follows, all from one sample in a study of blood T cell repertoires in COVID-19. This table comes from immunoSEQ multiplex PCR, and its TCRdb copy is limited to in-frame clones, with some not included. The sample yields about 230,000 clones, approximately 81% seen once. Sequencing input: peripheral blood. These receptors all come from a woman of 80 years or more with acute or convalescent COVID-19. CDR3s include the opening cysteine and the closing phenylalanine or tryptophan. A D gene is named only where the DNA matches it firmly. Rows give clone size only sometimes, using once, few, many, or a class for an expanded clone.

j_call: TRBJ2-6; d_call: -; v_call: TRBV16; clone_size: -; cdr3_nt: TGTGCCAGCACCCACAGAACTGGGGCCAACGTCCTGACTTTC; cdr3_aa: CASTHRTGANVLTF
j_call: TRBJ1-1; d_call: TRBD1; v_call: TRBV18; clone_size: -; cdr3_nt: TGTGCCAGCTCACCCCGACAGGGTTCACGTCGCACTGAAGCTTTCTTT; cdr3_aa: CASSPRQGSRRTEAFF
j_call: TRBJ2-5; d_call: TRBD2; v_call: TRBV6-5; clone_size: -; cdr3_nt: TGTGCCACCAGACTAGCGGGGGTATCATGGGAGACCCAGTACTTC; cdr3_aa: CATRLAGVSWETQYF
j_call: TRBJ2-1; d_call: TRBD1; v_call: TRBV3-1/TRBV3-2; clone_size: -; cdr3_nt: TGTGCCAGCAGCCCAACAGGGGGTCCCTACAATGAGCAGTTCTTC; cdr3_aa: CASSPTGGPYNEQFF
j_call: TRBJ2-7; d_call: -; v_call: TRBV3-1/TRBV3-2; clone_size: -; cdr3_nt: TGTGCCAGCAGCCAAGCTCGGGTCTTGGGCTACGAGCAGTACTTC; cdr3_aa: CASSQARVLGYEQYF
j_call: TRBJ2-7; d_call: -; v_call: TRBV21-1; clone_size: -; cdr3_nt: TGTGCCACCTCAGACCCGGCTAGCGGGAGGGCCGTTTACGAGCAGTACTTC; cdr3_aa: CATSDPASGRAVYEQYF
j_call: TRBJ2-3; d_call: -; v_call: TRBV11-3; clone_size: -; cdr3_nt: TGTGCCAGCAGCTCTAGCAGGACAGATACGCAGTATTTT; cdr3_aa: CASSSSRTDTQYF
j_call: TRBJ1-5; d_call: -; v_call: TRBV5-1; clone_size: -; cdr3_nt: TGCGCCAGCAGCTTGGAGTCAGGTAATCAGCCCCAGCATTTT; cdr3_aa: CASSLESGNQPQHF
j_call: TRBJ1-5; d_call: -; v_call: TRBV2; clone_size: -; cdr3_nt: TGTGCCAGCAGCCCCGCTGGGGGGAATCAGCCCCAGCATTTT; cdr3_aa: CASSPAGGNQPQHF
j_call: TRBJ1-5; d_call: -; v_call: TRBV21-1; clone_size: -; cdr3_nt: TGTGCCAGCAGCAAAGTAATAGGGGGACAGGGAAAGATCAAGCCCCAGCATTTT; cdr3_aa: CASSKVIGGQGKIKPQHF
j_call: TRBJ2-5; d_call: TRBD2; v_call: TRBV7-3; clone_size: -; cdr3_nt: TGTGCCAGCAGTCCCGGACTAGCCAAAGAGACCCAGTACTTC; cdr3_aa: CASSPGLAKETQYF
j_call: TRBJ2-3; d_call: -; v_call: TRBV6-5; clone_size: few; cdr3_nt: TGTGCCAGCAGCTACAGACAGAGAGAAGGGGATACGCAGTATTTT; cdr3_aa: CASSYRQREGDTQYF
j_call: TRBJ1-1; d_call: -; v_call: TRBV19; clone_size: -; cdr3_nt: TGTGCCAGTAGTATAGCTGGGGCAGGGGTTGCTTTCTTT; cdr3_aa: CASSIAGAGVAFF
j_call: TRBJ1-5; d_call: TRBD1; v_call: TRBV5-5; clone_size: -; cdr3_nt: TGTGCCAGCAGCCTGACAGGGGGAAGCAATCAGCCCCAGCATTTT; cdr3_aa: CASSLTGGSNQPQHF
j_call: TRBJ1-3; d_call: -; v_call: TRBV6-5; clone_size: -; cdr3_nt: TGTGCCAGCAGCCCGAGCGGGGGCGGAAACACCATATATTTT; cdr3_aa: CASSPSGGGNTIYF
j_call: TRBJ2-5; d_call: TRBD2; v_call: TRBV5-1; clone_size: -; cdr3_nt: TGCGCCAGCAGCTCCCTAACGGGGGGGGCAGAGACCCAGTACTTC; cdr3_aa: CASSSLTGGAETQYF
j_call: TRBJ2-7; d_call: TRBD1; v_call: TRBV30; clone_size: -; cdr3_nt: TGTGCCTGGGGATTGGGACAGGGGCGGCACGAGCAGTACTTC; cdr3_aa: CAWGLGQGRHEQYF
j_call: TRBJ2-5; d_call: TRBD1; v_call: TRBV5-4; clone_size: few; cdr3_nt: TGTGCCAGCAGCCTGGACAGGGGGCGGCAAGAGACCCAGTACTTC; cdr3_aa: CASSLDRGRQETQYF
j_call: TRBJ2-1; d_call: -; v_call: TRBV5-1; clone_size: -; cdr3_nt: TGCGCCAGCAGCTTGTTTGTCAGTTACAATGAGCAGTTCTTC; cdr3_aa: CASSLFVSYNEQFF
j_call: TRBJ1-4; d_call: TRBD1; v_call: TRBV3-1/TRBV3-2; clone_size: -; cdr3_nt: TGTGCCAGCAGCCTACGGACAGGCCCGGGATATTACGAACTGTTTTTT; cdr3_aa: CASSLRTGPGYYELFF
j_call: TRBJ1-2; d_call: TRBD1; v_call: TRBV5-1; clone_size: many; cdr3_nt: TGCGCCAGCAGCGAGATTACCGGGACAGAGCGCTATGGCTACACCTTC; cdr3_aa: CASSEITGTERYGYTF
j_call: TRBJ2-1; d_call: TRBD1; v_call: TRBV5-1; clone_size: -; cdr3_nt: TGCGCCAGCAGCTGGGGCCCTACAGGGGAAGGCGTCAATGAGCAGTTCTTC; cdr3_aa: CASSWGPTGEGVNEQFF
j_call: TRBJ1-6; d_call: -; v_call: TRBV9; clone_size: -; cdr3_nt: TGTGCCAGCAGCGCTCGACAGGACTCAAATAATTCACCCCTCCACTTT; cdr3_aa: CASSARQDSNNSPLHF
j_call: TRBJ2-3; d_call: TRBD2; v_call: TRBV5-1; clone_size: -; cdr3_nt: TGCGCCAGCAGCGCTGGGCTAGCGGGGGTTCAAGATACGCAGTATTTT; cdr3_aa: CASSAGLAGVQDTQYF
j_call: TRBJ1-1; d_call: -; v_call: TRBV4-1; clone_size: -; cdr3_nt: TGCGCCAGCAGCCCGACAGCTCTGATGCCGAACACTGAAGCTTTCTTT; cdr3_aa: CASSPTALMPNTEAFF
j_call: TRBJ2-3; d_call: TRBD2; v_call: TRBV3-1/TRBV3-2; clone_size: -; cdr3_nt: TGTGCCAGCAGCCAAGATTTAGCGGGAGGACCAGATACGCAGTATTTT; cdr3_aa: CASSQDLAGGPDTQYF
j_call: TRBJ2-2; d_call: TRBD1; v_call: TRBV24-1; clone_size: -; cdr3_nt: TGTGCCACCAGTGATCCGACAGGGCGAGGCACCGGGGAGCTGTTTTTT; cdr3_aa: CATSDPTGRGTGELFF
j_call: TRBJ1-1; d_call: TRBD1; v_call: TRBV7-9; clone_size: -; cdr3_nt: TGTGCCAGCAGCTTAGACAGGGGAGTGGCTTTCTTT; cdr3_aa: CASSLDRGVAFF
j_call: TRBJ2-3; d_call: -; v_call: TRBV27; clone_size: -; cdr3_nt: TGTGCCAGCAGGAGGGGCACAGATACGCAGTATTTT; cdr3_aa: CASRRGTDTQYF
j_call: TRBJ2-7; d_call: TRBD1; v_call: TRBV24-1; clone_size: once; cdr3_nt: TGTGCCACCAGTGATTTACGGCAACAGGGGGCGGGGGAGCAGTACTTC; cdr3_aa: CATSDLRQQGAGEQYF
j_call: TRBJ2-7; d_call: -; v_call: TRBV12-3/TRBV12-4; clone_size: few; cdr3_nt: TGTGCCAGCAGTTTAGGCGAAACCTACGAGCAGTACTTC; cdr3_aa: CASSLGETYEQYF
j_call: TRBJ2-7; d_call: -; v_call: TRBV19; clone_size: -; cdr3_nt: TGTGCCAGTAGTATCCGCCCAGGCTCCGAGCAGTACTTC; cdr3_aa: CASSIRPGSEQYF
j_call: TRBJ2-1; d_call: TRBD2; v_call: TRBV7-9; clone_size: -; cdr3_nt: TGTGCCAGCATCCGGACTAGCGATTCCTACAATGAGCAGTTCTTC; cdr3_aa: CASIRTSDSYNEQFF
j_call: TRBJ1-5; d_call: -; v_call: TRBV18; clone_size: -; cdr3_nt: TGTGCCAGCTCACCGTGGCAGGTTAATCAGCCCCAGCATTTT; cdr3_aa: CASSPWQVNQPQHF
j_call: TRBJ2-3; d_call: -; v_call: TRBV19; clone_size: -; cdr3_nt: TGTGCCAGTGGCGAGGCACAGGTGAGAACAGATACGCAGTATTTT; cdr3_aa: CASGEAQVRTDTQYF
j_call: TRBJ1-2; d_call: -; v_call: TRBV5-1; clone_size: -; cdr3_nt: TGCGCCAGCAGTTCAACGTCAGCGACCGGACAGCCCTATGGCTACACCTTC; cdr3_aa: CASSSTSATGQPYGYTF
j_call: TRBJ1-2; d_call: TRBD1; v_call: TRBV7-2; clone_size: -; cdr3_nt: TGTGCCAGCAGCGCCCAGGGGGCGCACTATGGCTACACCTTC; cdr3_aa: CASSAQGAHYGYTF
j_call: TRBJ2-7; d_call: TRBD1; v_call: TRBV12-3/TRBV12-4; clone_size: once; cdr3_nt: TGTGCCAGCAGCAGCGGACAGGGGGCTCCCCTATTC; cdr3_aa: CASSSGQGAPLF
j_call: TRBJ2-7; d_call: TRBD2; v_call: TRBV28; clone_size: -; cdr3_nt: TGTGCCAGCAGTTTCCCCGGGCTAGCGGGAGGTGAGCAGTACTTC; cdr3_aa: CASSFPGLAGGEQYF
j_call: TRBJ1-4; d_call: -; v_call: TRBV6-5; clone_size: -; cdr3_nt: TGTGCCAGCAGTAGGCAGGGGACTAATGAAAAACTGTTTTTT; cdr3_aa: CASSRQGTNEKLFF
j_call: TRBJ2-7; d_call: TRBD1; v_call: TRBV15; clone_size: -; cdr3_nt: TGTGCCACCAGCCGGGCCCCGGGACAGGGGGCAGGTATCGAGAACTTC; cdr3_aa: CATSRAPGQGAGIENF
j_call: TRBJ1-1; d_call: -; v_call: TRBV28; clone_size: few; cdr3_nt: TGTGCCAGCAGTTTTACCGTTAACATGAACACTGAAGCTTTCTTT; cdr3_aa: CASSFTVNMNTEAFF
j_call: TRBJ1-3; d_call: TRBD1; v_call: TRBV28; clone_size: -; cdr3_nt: TGTGCCAGCAGTTTATTAGGGAGACAGGGGGCGAATTCTGGAAACACCATATATTTT; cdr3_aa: CASSLLGRQGANSGNTIYF
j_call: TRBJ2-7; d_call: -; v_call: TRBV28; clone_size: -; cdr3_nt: TGTGCCAGCAGGAAGACAGAGTACGAGCAGTACTTC; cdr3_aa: CASRKTEYEQYF
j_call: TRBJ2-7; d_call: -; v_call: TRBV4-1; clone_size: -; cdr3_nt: TGCGCCAGCAGCCAAGATTTAAGGAGCTCCTACGAGCAGTACTTC; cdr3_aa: CASSQDLRSSYEQYF
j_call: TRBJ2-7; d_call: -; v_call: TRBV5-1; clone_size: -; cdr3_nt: TGCGCCAGCAGCTTGGAGGGGACTCGCCCCTCCTACGAGCAGTACTTC; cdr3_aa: CASSLEGTRPSYEQYF
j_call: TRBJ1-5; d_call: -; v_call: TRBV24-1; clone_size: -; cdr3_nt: TGTGCCACCAGTGATTTCAACAATCAGCCCCAGCATTTT; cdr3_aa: CATSDFNNQPQHF
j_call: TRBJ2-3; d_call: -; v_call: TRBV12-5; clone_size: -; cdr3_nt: TGTGCTAGTGGTTTGCACCAGGCCACAGATACGCAGTATTTT; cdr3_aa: CASGLHQATDTQYF
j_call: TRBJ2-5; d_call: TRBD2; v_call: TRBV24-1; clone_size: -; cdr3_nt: TGTGCCACAGGACTAGCGGGAAACCAAGAGACCCAGTACTTC; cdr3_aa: CATGLAGNQETQYF
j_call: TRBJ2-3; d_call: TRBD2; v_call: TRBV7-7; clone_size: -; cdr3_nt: TGTGCCAGCACCTCCACTAGCGGGGGGCCCTCCAGCACAGATACGCAGTATTTT; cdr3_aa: CASTSTSGGPSSTDTQYF
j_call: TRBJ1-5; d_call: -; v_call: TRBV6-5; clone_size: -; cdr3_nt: TGTGCCAGTCCACGGGGTCAGCCCCAGCATTTT; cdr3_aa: CASPRGQPQHF
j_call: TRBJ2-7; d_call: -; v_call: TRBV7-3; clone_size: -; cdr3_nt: TGTGCCAGCAGCTTAAACTCTAGAGGAAGATACGAGCAGTACTTC; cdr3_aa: CASSLNSRGRYEQYF
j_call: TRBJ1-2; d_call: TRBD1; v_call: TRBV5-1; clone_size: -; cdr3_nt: TGCGCCAGCAGCCCGGGACGCACAGGGGGCCAAATGGGCTACACCTTC; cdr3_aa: CASSPGRTGGQMGYTF
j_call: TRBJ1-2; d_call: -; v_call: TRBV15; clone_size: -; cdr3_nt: TGTGCCACCAGCCGTGGGATAGGGGACTATGGCTACACCTTC; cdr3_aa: CATSRGIGDYGYTF
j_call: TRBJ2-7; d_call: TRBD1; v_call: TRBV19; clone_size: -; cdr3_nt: TGTGCCAGTACCACGACAGGGTTCAGCAATGCGAACTACGAGCAGTACTTC; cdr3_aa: CASTTTGFSNANYEQYF
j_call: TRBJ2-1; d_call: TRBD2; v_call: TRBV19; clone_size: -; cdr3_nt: TGTGCCAGTAGAACTTCGCCGGGACTAGTTTACAATGAGCAGTTCTTC; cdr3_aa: CASRTSPGLVYNEQFF
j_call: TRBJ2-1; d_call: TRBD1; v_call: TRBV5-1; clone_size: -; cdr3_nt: TGCGCCAGCAGCTTGGTTGGGACAGGGGAGTTCAATGAGCAGTTCTTC; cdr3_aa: CASSLVGTGEFNEQFF
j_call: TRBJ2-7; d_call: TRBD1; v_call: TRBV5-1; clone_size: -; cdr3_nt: TGCGCCAGCAGCTTGGCGGGGACAGGGGTGCACGAGCAGTACTTC; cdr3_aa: CASSLAGTGVHEQYF